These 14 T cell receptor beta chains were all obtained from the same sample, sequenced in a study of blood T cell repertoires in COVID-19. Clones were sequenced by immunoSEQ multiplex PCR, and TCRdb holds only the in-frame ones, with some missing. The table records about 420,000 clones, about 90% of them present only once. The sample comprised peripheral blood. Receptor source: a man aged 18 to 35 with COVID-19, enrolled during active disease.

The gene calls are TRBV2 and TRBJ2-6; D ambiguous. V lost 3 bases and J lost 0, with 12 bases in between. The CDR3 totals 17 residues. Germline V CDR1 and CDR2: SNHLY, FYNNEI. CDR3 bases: TGTGCCAGCAGTGATAACACCCGCCACTCTGGGGCCAACGTCCTGACTTTC. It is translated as CASSDNTRHSGANVLTF.

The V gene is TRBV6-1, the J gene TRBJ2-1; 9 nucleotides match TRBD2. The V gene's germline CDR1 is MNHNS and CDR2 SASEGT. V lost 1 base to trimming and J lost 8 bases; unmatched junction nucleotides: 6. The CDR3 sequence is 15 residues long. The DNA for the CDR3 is TGTGCCAGCAGTGAAGTTGGCGGGGGGGCCGATGAGCAGTTCTTC. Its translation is CASSEVGGGADEQFF.

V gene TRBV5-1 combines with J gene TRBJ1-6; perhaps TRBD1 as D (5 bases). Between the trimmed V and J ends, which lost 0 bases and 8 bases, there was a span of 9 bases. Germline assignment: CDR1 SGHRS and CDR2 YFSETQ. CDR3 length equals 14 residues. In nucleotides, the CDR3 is TGCGCCAGCAGCTTGGAGGGGCAGGATTCACCCCTCCACTTT. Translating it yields CASSLEGQDSPLHF.

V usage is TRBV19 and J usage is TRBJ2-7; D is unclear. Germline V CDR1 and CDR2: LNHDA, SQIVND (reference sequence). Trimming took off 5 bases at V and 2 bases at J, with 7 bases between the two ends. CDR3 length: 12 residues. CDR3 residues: CASSPGAYEQYF. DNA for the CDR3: TGTGCCAGTAGTCCGGGTGCCTACGAGCAGTACTTC.

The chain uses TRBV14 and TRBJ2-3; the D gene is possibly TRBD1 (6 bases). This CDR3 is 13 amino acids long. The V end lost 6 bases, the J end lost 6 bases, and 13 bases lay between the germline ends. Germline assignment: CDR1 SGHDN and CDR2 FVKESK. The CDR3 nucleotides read TGTGCCAGCAGTCAAAACAGGGCCGATACGCAGTATTTT. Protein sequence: CASSQNRADTQYF.

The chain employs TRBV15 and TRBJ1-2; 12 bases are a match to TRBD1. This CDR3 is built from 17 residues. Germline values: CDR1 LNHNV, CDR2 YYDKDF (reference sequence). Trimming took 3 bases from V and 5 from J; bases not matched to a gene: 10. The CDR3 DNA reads TGTGCCACCAGCAGTGCCGGGACAGGGGGCGCACTGTATGGCTACACCTTC. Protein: CATSSAGTGGALYGYTF.

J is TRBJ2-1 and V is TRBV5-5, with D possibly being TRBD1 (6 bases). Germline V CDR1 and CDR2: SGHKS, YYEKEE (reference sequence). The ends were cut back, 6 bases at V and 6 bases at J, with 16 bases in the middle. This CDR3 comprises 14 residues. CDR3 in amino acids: CASITSLGGNEQFF. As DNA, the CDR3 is TGTGCCAGCATCACTTCACTAGGGGGCAATGAGCAGTTCTTC.

CDR3 sequence: CASSPRTSGEETQYF. The DNA for the CDR3 is TGTGCCAGCAGCCCGCGGACTAGCGGGGAAGAGACCCAGTACTTC. This chain uses TRBV11-2 with TRBJ2-5; 12 bases match TRBD2. Germline loops: CDR1 SGHAT, CDR2 FQNNGV. Trimming at V came to 5 bases and at J to 3 bases, leaving 4 bases not matched to a gene. CDR3 size: 15 residues.

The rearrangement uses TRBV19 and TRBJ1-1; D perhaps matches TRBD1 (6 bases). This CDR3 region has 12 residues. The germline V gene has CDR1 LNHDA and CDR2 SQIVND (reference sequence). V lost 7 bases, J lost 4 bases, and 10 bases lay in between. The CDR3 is CASNREGTEAFF. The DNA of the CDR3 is TGTGCCAGTAACAGGGAGGGCACTGAAGCTTTCTTT.

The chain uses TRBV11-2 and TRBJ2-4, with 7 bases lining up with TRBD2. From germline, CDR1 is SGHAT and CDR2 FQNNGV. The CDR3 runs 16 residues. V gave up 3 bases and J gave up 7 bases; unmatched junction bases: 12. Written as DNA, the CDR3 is TGTGCCAGCAGCTTCCCTCGTGCGGGAGCGGTGAACATTCAGTACTTC. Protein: CASSFPRAGAVNIQYF.

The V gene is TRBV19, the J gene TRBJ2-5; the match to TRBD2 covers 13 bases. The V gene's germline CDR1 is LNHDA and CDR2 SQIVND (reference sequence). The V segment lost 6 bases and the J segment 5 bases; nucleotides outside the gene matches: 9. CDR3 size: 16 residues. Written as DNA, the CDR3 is TGTGCCAGTAGCCGGACTAGCGGGAGTACGGGGGAGACCCAGTACTTC. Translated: CASSRTSGSTGETQYF.

The CDR3 sequence is CASKGLAGAYNEQFF. CDR3 sequence (DNA): TGTGCCAGCAAGGGGCTAGCGGGCGCTTACAATGAGCAGTTCTTC. The genes are TRBV7-8 and TRBJ2-1; 8 bases agree with TRBD2. V was clipped by 7 bases and J by 4 bases; unmatched bases: 9. Germline CDR1 is SGHVS and CDR2 is FQNEAQ. The CDR3 length is 15 residues.

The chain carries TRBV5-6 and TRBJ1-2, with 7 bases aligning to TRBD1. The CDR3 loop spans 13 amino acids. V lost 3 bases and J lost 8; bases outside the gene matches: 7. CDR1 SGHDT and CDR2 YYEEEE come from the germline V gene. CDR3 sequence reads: CASSYRAGGGYTF. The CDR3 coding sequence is TGTGCCAGCAGCTATAGGGCAGGGGGAGGCTACACCTTC.

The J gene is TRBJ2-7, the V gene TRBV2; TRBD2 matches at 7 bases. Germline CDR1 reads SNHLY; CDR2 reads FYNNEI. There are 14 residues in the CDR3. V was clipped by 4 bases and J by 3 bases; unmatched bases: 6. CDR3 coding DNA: TGTGCCAGCAGTGTGCAGCGGGATGGCTACGAGCAGTACTTC. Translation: CASSVQRDGYEQYF. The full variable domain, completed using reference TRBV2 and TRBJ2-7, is EPEVTQTPSHQVTQMGQEVILRCVPISNHLYFYWYRQILGQKVEFLVSFYNNEISEKSEIFDDQFSVERPDGSNFTLKIRSTKLEDSAMYFCASSVQRDGYEQYFGPGTRLTVT.